The entry below gives a single TCR beta chain sequence along with its context. Its antigen remains unidentified. The data are from a study of vaccination and CD4 T cells after COVID-19. The overall study: Each control was exposed to a CEFX pool, an HIV-1 Nef pool, or no peptide at all. Notes on the study in general: The authors studied relatively few convalescent patients and analyzed no early post-infection timepoints.

CD4+ T cells that had been cultured provided DNA sequenced with the Oncomine TCR Beta short-read assay. One entry per CDR3 protein results from TCRdb running MiXCR on the PCR reads. This sample has about 2,300 distinct CDR3 sequences, with about 40% found just once. Treatment denoted: approximately 9-day PBMC culture with coronavirus spike peptide pools or control peptides (ViraFEST assay). Collection of the unexposed donor's CD4+ T cells took place before the COVID-19 pandemic (2011-2018). ViraFEST relied on peptide pools to expand antigen-specific T cells; the TCRs were sequenced afterward. Peptide pools at about 11 ug/ml, together with roughly 9.1 IU/ml IL-2, were added to cultures of about 2 million PBMCs per well. CDR3 length: 15 amino acids. CDR1 MNHNS and CDR2 SASEGT come from the germline V gene. V dropped 6 bases and J dropped 4 bases, with 18 bases sitting between them.

The TCR sequence derives from a human donor in good health. The sequencing input was CD4+ T cells from blood, cultured in vitro. The chain employs TRBV6-1 and TRBJ1-2; no definite D call. The CDR3 here is CASSHNMAGTYGYTF. DNA for the CDR3: TGTGCCAGCAGCCACAACATGGCAGGAACCTATGGCTACACCTTC.